The clone carrying this T cell receptor (beta chain) was seen at least ten times. The authors isolated PBMCs from about 10 ml of fresh peripheral blood. This entry is derived from a study of Graves' ophthalmopathy and Graves' hyperthyroidism. Investigators amplified TCR beta CDR3 regions from RNA transcripts. HTBI-primed RT-PCR formed the first round, and a multiplex PCR formed the second. TCRdb reprocessed the multiplex PCR reads with MiXCR, giving one entry per CDR3 protein. Among over 500,000 distinct CDR3 sequences, about a fifth were seen once, and the ten largest hold more than 5.5%. This sequence originates from a woman under 30 with stable Graves' hyperthyroidism. Some clones in this sample may be carry-over from other donors' samples. The sequencing input was peripheral blood.

DNA for the CDR3: TGTGCCATCAGTGAGTCGGTCCAGGGATCGAACACTGAAGCTTTCTTT. This sequence encodes CAISESVQGSNTEAFF. The rearrangement uses TRBV10-3 and TRBJ1-1; D is perhaps TRBD1 (5 bases). CDR1 and CDR2 from the germline V gene are ENHRY and SYGVKD. This CDR3 is built from 16 residues. V was clipped by 0 bases and J by 1 base, with 12 bases between them.